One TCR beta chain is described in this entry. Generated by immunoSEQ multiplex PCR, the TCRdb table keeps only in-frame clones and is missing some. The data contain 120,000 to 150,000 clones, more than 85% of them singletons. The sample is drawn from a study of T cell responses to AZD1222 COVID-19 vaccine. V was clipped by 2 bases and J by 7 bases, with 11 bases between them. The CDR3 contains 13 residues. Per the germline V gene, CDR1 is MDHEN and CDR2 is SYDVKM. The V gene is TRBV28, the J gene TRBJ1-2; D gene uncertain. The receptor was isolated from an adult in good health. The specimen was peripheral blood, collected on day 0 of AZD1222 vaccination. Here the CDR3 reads CASSLPAISGYTF. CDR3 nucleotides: TGTGCCAGCAGTTTACCCGCTATCTCTGGCTACACCTTC.